The source of this T cell receptor beta chain is a study of beta chain features in type 1 diabetes. Every bit of the isolated RNA underwent reverse transcription, so sequencing read expressed TCRB transcripts. The data were produced by immunoSEQ multiplex PCR, yet TCRdb's version contains in-frame clones alone and is incomplete. The profile shows hundreds of thousands of clones, more than 12% of them singletons. This clone occurred a few times. The antigen remains unidentified. Overall study findings and caveats: Significant though moderate, a shortening of TCRB CDR3s appeared in all four CD4+ subsets of Type 1 diabetes patients.

The origin of this receptor is a man between 18 and 35 years old with type 1 diabetes. Specimen: naive CD4+ T cells from blood.

CDR3 bases: TGTGCCAGCAGCCCGACAGGGTCCGGTATCGAAGCTTTCTTT. Encoded protein: CASSPTGSGIEAFF. The chain couples TRBV7-9 to TRBJ1-1; 7 bases align to TRBD1. The CDR3 has 14 residues. Germline V gene lookup returns CDR1 SEHNR and CDR2 FQNEAQ (reference sequence). V trimming: 5 bases; J trimming: 8 bases; junction bases outside the gene matches: 11.